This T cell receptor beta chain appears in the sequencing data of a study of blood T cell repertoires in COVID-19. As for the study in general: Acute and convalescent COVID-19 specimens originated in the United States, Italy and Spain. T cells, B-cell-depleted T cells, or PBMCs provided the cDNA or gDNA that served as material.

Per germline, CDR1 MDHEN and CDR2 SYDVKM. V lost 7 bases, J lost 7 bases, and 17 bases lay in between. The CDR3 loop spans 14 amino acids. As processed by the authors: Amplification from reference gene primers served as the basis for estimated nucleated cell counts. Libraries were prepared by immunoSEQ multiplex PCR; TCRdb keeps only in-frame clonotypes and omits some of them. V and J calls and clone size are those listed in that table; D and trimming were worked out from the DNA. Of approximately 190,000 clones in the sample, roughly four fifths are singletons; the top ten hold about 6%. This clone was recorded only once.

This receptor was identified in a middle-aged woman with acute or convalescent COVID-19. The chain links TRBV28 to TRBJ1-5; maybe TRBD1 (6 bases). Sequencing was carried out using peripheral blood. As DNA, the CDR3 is TGTGCCAGCATCCAGCCAGGGGAGGGACAGCCCCAGCATTTT. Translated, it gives CASIQPGEGQPQHF.